One and the same sample provided the 21 T cell receptor beta chains below, sequenced in a study of blood T cell repertoires in COVID-19. TCRdb keeps only in-frame clones here, not all; method: immunoSEQ multiplex PCR. Of 300,000 to 400,000 clones in the sample, roughly 88% were seen once. The material sequenced was peripheral blood. The receptors were gathered from a woman in her forties or fifties with active or convalescent COVID-19.

The chain combines TRBV29-1 with TRBJ2-1, with unresolved D. Trimming shortened V by 3 bases and J by 0 bases, and 6 bases separated the two germline ends. Germline CDR1 SQVTM, CDR2 ANQGSEA. This CDR3 has 13 residues. The CDR3 nucleotides read TGCAGCGTTGAGGCCAGCTCCTACAATGAGCAGTTCTTC. Protein: CSVEASSYNEQFF.

This clone was picked up a small number of times. The chain is built from TRBV27 and TRBJ2-1; D is possibly TRBD1 (6 bases). Germline CDR1 is MNHEY and CDR2 is SMNVEV (reference sequence). V shed 4 bases and J shed 0 bases, with 16 bases lying between them. The CDR3 loop spans 17 amino acids. In DNA, the CDR3 is TGTGCCAGCAGTTCAACAGGGTCGGCCCTCTCCTACAATGAGCAGTTCTTC. Amino acid sequence: CASSSTGSALSYNEQFF.

This clone was observed a few times. This rearrangement joins TRBV25-1 to TRBJ1-5, with 8 bases lining up with TRBD1. Germline CDR1 is MGHDK and CDR2 is SYGVNS. J was trimmed by 4 bases and V by 8 bases; bases with no gene match: 10. This CDR3 is built from 15 residues. This CDR3 is CASGEKDRDNQPQHF. CDR3 bases: TGTGCCAGCGGGGAGAAGGACAGGGATAATCAGCCCCAGCATTTT.

The V gene is TRBV2, the J gene TRBJ2-4; 10 bases are a match to TRBD1. CDR3 length: 13 amino acids. V lost 4 bases to trimming and J lost 8 bases; unmatched junction nucleotides: 2. From germline, CDR1 is SNHLY and CDR2 FYNNEI. Here the CDR3 reads CASSAGTGDIQYF. Here the CDR3 DNA reads TGTGCCAGCAGTGCCGGGACAGGGGACATTCAGTACTTC.

The gene calls are TRBV7-2 and TRBJ2-7, with D possibly being TRBD1 (5 bases). The CDR3 totals 13 residues. CDR1 is SGHTA, CDR2 FQGNSA, per germline. The germline V and J ends were trimmed by 6 bases and 2 bases, with 11 bases remaining between them. CDR3 sequence (DNA): TGTGCCAGCAGTCCAGGGTTAACCTACGAGCAGTACTTC. This codes for CASSPGLTYEQYF.

The chain couples TRBV7-8 to TRBJ1-3, with D unclear. The V end lost 3 bases, the J end lost 0 bases, and 9 bases lay between the germline ends. This CDR3 is built from 15 residues. Germline V gene lookup returns CDR1 SGHVS and CDR2 FQNEAQ. In DNA form, the CDR3 reads TGTGCCAGCAGCTTCGAATCAGGCTCTGGAAACACCATATATTTT. This gives the protein CASSFESGSGNTIYF.

The chain is built from TRBV25-1 and TRBJ1-2; D unclear. Trimming took 7 bases from V and 1 from J, leaving 4 bases between them. The germline V gene has CDR1 MGHDK and CDR2 SYGVNS. This CDR3 spans 11 amino acids. CDR3 residues: CASTHNYGYTF. CDR3 nucleotides: TGTGCCAGCACCCATAACTATGGCTACACCTTC.

The CDR3 region has the DNA TGTGCCAGCAGCTTAGTGCAGGCTCCTAATGAAAAACTGTTTTTT. It yields the protein CASSLVQAPNEKLFF. The chain uses TRBV7-9 and TRBJ1-4; unclear D gene. With 1 base removed from V and 3 bases from J, the gap between germline ends came to 9 bases. CDR1 and CDR2 (germline): SEHNR, FQNEAQ (reference sequence). CDR3 length: 15 amino acids.

V and J are TRBV18 and TRBJ1-2; maybe TRBD1 (6 bases). Germline CDR1 reads KGHSH; CDR2 reads LQKENI. V shed 2 bases and J shed 4 bases, with 14 bases lying between them. This CDR3 is built from 15 residues. CDR3 residues: CASSPGGRRSYGYTF. CDR3 nucleotide sequence: TGTGCCAGCTCACCAGGGGGCAGGAGGTCCTATGGCTACACCTTC.

The chain carries TRBV19 and TRBJ1-1; a weak D match, TRBD1 (6 bases). Trimming left V 10 bases short and J 1 base short, with 19 bases between. Germline V lookup: CDR1 LNHDA, CDR2 SQIVND (reference sequence). The CDR3 totals 15 residues. CDR3 loop: CATHTPQGQNTEAFF. The CDR3 nucleotides read TGTGCCACCCATACTCCCCAGGGACAGAACACTGAAGCTTTCTTT.

This chain links TRBV3-1 (or the pseudogene TRBV3-2) with TRBJ1-1; no clear D. V was trimmed by 0 bases and J by 0 bases, leaving 8 bases between them. CDR1 and CDR2 (germline): LGHDT, YNNKEL (reference sequence). This CDR3 comprises 15 residues. This CDR3 is CASSQDRRMNTEAFF. The CDR3 DNA follows: TGTGCCAGCAGCCAAGATAGGAGGATGAACACTGAAGCTTTCTTT.

The V and J genes are TRBV4-1 and TRBJ2-5; 12 positions agree with TRBD2. Germline V gives CDR1 MGHRA, CDR2 YSYEKL. V was clipped by 4 bases and J by 3 bases; unmatched bases: 12. The CDR3 extends over 18 amino acids. CDR3 sequence: CASSRHSGLAGQKETQYF. CDR3 bases: TGCGCCAGCAGCCGTCACTCGGGACTAGCGGGTCAAAAAGAGACCCAGTACTTC.

This clone occurred once. The V call is TRBV4-3, the J call TRBJ1-1; D remains unclear. The CDR3 totals 15 residues. In germline, CDR1 is LGHNA, CDR2 YSLEER. The V gene lost 1 base and the J gene lost 0 bases, with 9 bases spanning the gap. The CDR3 loop reads CASSQVLGMNTEAFF. CDR3 DNA: TGCGCCAGCAGCCAAGTCTTGGGCATGAACACTGAAGCTTTCTTT.

CDR3 in DNA: TGTGCCAGCTCACCATCCCGGGACAGGAGCTCCTACGAGCAGTACTTC. Translation: CASSPSRDRSSYEQYF. The V call is TRBV18, the J call TRBJ2-7, with 8 bases that match TRBD1. CDR1 KGHSH and CDR2 LQKENI come from the germline V gene. The CDR3 totals 16 residues. V was clipped by 2 bases and J by 0 bases; unmatched bases: 6.

The chain couples TRBV27 to TRBJ1-6; D not resolved. V was shortened by 0 bases and J by 6 bases, with 9 bases between the two germline ends. The CDR3 consists of 15 residues. Germline lookup yields CDR1 MNHEY and CDR2 SMNVEV (reference sequence). The CDR3 DNA is TGTGCCAGCAGTTTATCCCTGGGCCCTAATTCACCCCTCCACTTT. Protein: CASSLSLGPNSPLHF.

This clone was seen just once. The chain recombines TRBV11-3 with TRBJ2-1, with D tentatively TRBD1 (7 bases). CDR1 is SGHNT, CDR2 YENEEA, per germline. The length of the CDR3 is 15 residues. Trimming removed 2 bases from V and 8 bases from J, with 16 bases in between. CDR3 region: CASSLQGGPGDEQFF. The CDR3 DNA follows: TGTGCCAGCAGCTTACAGGGGGGCCCAGGGGATGAGCAGTTCTTC.

This sequence joins TRBV7-9 and TRBJ1-2; TRBD1 might be the D (6 bases). The V and J ends lost 2 bases and 4 bases respectively, with 17 bases between them. CDR3 length: 16 residues. The germline V gene has CDR1 SEHNR and CDR2 FQNEAQ (reference sequence). The CDR3 region is CASSLSAGGLGYGYTF. CDR3 bases: TGTGCCAGCAGCTTATCGGCGGGGGGGCTAGGCTATGGCTACACCTTC.

V and J are TRBV4-3 and TRBJ2-1; 13 bases are shared with TRBD2. The CDR3 is 17 residues long. Germline CDR1 is LGHNA and CDR2 is YSLEER. With 4 bases clipped from V and 7 bases from J, the junction kept 10 bases outside the gene matches. The CDR3 reads CASSRGSGTSGTNEQFF. Here the CDR3 DNA reads TGCGCCAGCAGCCGCGGATCCGGGACTAGCGGGACAAATGAGCAGTTCTTC.

DNA of the CDR3: TGTGCCAGCAGCCATTTCACTGAAGCTTTCTTT. Translation gives CASSHFTEAFF. The gene calls are TRBV7-2 and TRBJ1-1; D ambiguous. Germline loops: CDR1 SGHTA, CDR2 FQGNSA. Trimming took off 5 bases at V and 4 bases at J, with 5 bases between the two ends. The CDR3 length is 11 residues.

This clone was seen once. V usage is TRBV5-1 and J usage is TRBJ1-4; possibly TRBD1 for D (5 bases). V lost 1 base, J lost 7 bases, and 8 bases lay in between. In germline, CDR1 is SGHRS, CDR2 YFSETQ. The CDR3 has 13 residues. The CDR3 DNA is TGCGCCAGCAGCTTGTCAGGGTCTGAAAAACTGTTTTTT. Its translation is CASSLSGSEKLFF.

The sample holds one count of this clone. The chain combines TRBV19 with TRBJ2-3; D perhaps matches TRBD2 (5 bases). Trimming removed 3 bases from V and 0 bases from J, with 13 bases in between. There are 16 residues in the CDR3. Per the germline V gene, CDR1 is LNHDA and CDR2 is SQIVND (reference sequence). The CDR3 protein is CASSISASPSTDTQYF. The CDR3, as DNA: TGTGCCAGTAGTATTTCAGCTAGCCCTAGCACAGATACGCAGTATTTT.